One TCR beta chain is described in this entry. Its matching antigen is unknown. Before being chosen for sequencing, patients had shown CD8+CD57+ cell expansion by flow cytometry. Severe acquired aplastic anemia was the diagnosis recorded for all patients. TCR beta VDJ and CDR3 were profiled, and genomic DNA was the template. TCRdb reprocessed the reads with MiXCR, giving one entry per CDR3 protein. The repertoire includes about 200,000 distinct CDR3 sequences, more than 55% of them detected once, and roughly three fifths sits in the top ten. The data stem from a study of CD8+CD57+ T cells in acquired aplastic anemia. Overall study: Mean DNA quantity obtained from sorted CD4+ and CD8+ cells was 3.2 ug.

CDR3 size: 14 residues. Germline V gene data show CDR1 as SGHRS and CDR2 as YFSETQ. With 0 bases clipped from V and 10 bases from J, the junction kept 3 bases outside the gene matches. Study-level findings and limits: Fewer than 30 CD8+ CDR3 sequences were shared between patients and controls. Any difference that existed in CD8+ Simpson's diversity between patients and controls was not significant.

Sequences were obtained from sorted CD4+, CD8+, or CD8+CD57+ T cells (not recorded which) from PBMCs. This chain connects TRBV5-1 to TRBJ1-6; TRBD1 matches at 8 bases. The TCR was taken from a human donor with aplastic anemia. The chain's CDR3 is CASSLGRGQSPLHF. Written as DNA, the CDR3 is TGCGCCAGCAGCTTGGGCAGGGGGCAATCACCCCTCCACTTT.